Listed below are T cell receptor beta chains from one sample, sequenced in a study of naive and memory T cell subsets. TCRdb analysed the UMI-ligation and nested PCR reads with MiXCR anew, one entry per CDR3 protein. The table has some 87,000 distinct CDR3 sequences, around 7% seen once. Sequenced sample: central memory CD4+ T cells from blood. The source of these receptors is a human donor in good health. Each CDR3 is given with its conserved first and last residue. A D gene is named only where the DNA matches it firmly. Where a row states a size, it is once, few, many or the class of an expanded clone; other rows omit it.

d_gene: NA; v_gene: TRBV3-1; j_gene: TRBJ1-1; abundance: few; CDR3aa: CASSRRGRPTEAFF; CDR3nt: TGTGCCAGCAGCCGCAGGGGCCGCCCCACTGAAGCTTTCTTT
d_gene: TRBD1; v_gene: TRBV6-5; j_gene: TRBJ1-2; abundance: many; CDR3aa: CASQDRAAGYTF; CDR3nt: TGTGCCAGCCAAGACAGGGCCGCTGGCTACACCTTC
d_gene: NA; v_gene: TRBV12-3/TRBV12-4; j_gene: TRBJ2-1; abundance: few; CDR3aa: CASSPLLGREQFF; CDR3nt: TGTGCCAGCAGTCCGCTCCTAGGAAGGGAGCAGTTCTTC
d_gene: NA; v_gene: TRBV6-2/TRBV6-3; j_gene: TRBJ1-1; abundance: NA; CDR3aa: CASSSPDWFSSF; CDR3nt: TGTGCCAGCAGTTCCCCGGACTGGTTTAGTTCCTTT
d_gene: TRBD2; v_gene: TRBV7-2; j_gene: TRBJ2-1; abundance: NA; CDR3aa: CASSLRGGYNEQFF; CDR3nt: TGTGCCAGCAGCTTACGGGGGGGATACAATGAGCAGTTCTTC
d_gene: TRBD1; v_gene: TRBV20-1; j_gene: TRBJ1-5; abundance: many; CDR3aa: CSAKTGTGGRSGNQPQHF; CDR3nt: TGCAGTGCTAAGACCGGGACAGGGGGCAGGTCGGGCAATCAGCCCCAGCATTTT
d_gene: TRBD2; v_gene: TRBV11-1; j_gene: TRBJ2-6; abundance: NA; CDR3aa: CASNPLDRLAEGANVLTF; CDR3nt: TGTGCCAGCAACCCACTTGACAGACTAGCTGAAGGGGCCAACGTCCTGACTTTC
d_gene: NA; v_gene: TRBV6-2/TRBV6-3; j_gene: TRBJ1-1; abundance: many; CDR3aa: CASSSHSLMNTEAFF; CDR3nt: TGTGCCAGCAGTTCGCACAGCCTCATGAACACTGAAGCTTTCTTT
d_gene: TRBD2; v_gene: TRBV10-3; j_gene: TRBJ2-1; abundance: NA; CDR3aa: CATLERGTNLGRGEQFF; CDR3nt: TGTGCCACGCTCGAGAGAGGGACTAACTTGGGGAGGGGTGAGCAGTTCTTC
d_gene: NA; v_gene: TRBV6-2/TRBV6-3; j_gene: TRBJ2-7; abundance: NA; CDR3aa: CASSSRTGLSNEQYF; CDR3nt: TGTGCCAGCAGTTCCCGGACCGGGCTTAGCAACGAGCAGTACTTC
d_gene: TRBD1; v_gene: TRBV7-2; j_gene: TRBJ1-6; abundance: many; CDR3aa: CASSPDGTGRNSPLHF; CDR3nt: TGTGCCAGCAGCCCGGATGGGACAGGGAGAAATTCACCCCTCCACTTT
d_gene: NA; v_gene: TRBV6-1; j_gene: TRBJ2-7; abundance: NA; CDR3aa: CACNRQAAYEQYF; CDR3nt: TGTGCCTGCAACAGACAGGCGGCCTACGAGCAGTACTTC
d_gene: NA; v_gene: TRBV15; j_gene: TRBJ1-1; abundance: few; CDR3aa: CATSRDAGYTEAFF; CDR3nt: TGTGCCACCAGCAGAGACGCTGGCTACACTGAAGCTTTCTTT
d_gene: NA; v_gene: TRBV7-3; j_gene: TRBJ1-1; abundance: many; CDR3aa: CASSLVGGDTEAFF; CDR3nt: TGTGCCAGCAGCCTCGTGGGAGGGGACACTGAAGCTTTCTTT
d_gene: TRBD1; v_gene: TRBV29-1; j_gene: TRBJ1-1; abundance: many; CDR3aa: CSVVRQGEWTEAFF; CDR3nt: TGCAGCGTTGTGCGACAGGGAGAGTGGACTGAAGCTTTCTTT
d_gene: NA; v_gene: TRBV7-2; j_gene: TRBJ2-7; abundance: many; CDR3aa: CASSLAEGSEQYF; CDR3nt: TGTGCCAGCAGCTTAGCGGAGGGTAGCGAGCAGTACTTC
d_gene: TRBD2; v_gene: TRBV4-1; j_gene: TRBJ2-5; abundance: many; CDR3aa: CASTRLAGGGQETQYF; CDR3nt: TGCGCCAGCACCCGGCTAGCGGGAGGAGGGCAAGAGACCCAGTACTTC
d_gene: TRBD2; v_gene: TRBV20-1; j_gene: TRBJ2-3; abundance: many; CDR3aa: CSKLAGPSTDTQYF; CDR3nt: TGCAGTAAACTAGCGGGTCCTAGCACAGATACGCAGTATTTT
d_gene: TRBD2; v_gene: TRBV3-1; j_gene: TRBJ2-5; abundance: few; CDR3aa: CASSQDVGTSGRAGYF; CDR3nt: TGTGCCAGCAGCCAAGACGTCGGGACTAGCGGGAGGGCCGGCTACTTC
d_gene: NA; v_gene: TRBV6-5; j_gene: TRBJ1-5; abundance: many; CDR3aa: CASSYSKTADQPQHF; CDR3nt: TGTGCCAGCAGTTACTCGAAAACCGCAGATCAGCCCCAGCATTTT
d_gene: NA; v_gene: TRBV28; j_gene: TRBJ1-2; abundance: many; CDR3aa: CASSLLAGMGYTF; CDR3nt: TGTGCCAGCAGTTTATTAGCAGGGATGGGCTACACCTTC
d_gene: NA; v_gene: TRBV5-1; j_gene: TRBJ1-1; abundance: many; CDR3aa: CASSLSGADRAFF; CDR3nt: TGCGCCAGCAGCTTGTCGGGGGCTGACCGGGCTTTCTTT
d_gene: TRBD1; v_gene: TRBV5-1; j_gene: TRBJ2-1; abundance: few; CDR3aa: CASNPGGNEQFF; CDR3nt: TGCGCCAGCAACCCAGGGGGCAATGAGCAGTTCTTC
d_gene: NA; v_gene: TRBV7-2; j_gene: TRBJ2-4; abundance: few; CDR3aa: CASSFPPGIQYF; CDR3nt: TGTGCCAGCAGCTTCCCCCCGGGGATTCAGTACTTC
d_gene: NA; v_gene: TRBV6-5; j_gene: TRBJ2-6; abundance: few; CDR3aa: CASSLGPSGANVLTF; CDR3nt: TGTGCCAGCAGTTTGGGGCCCTCTGGGGCCAACGTCCTGACTTTC
d_gene: NA; v_gene: TRBV12-3/TRBV12-4; j_gene: TRBJ1-5; abundance: many; CDR3aa: CASSRALLDQPQHF; CDR3nt: TGTGCCAGCAGCCGGGCCCTCCTCGACCAGCCCCAGCATTTT
d_gene: NA; v_gene: TRBV19; j_gene: TRBJ1-1; abundance: many; CDR3aa: CASSIQRNTEAFF; CDR3nt: TGTGCCAGTAGTATTCAGAGGAACACTGAAGCTTTCTTT
d_gene: NA; v_gene: TRBV7-8; j_gene: TRBJ1-2; abundance: many; CDR3aa: CASSSIGDTGYTF; CDR3nt: TGTGCCAGCAGCTCAATTGGGGACACGGGCTACACCTTC
d_gene: NA; v_gene: TRBV7-2; j_gene: TRBJ2-5; abundance: many; CDR3aa: CASSLGSWAGLGETQYF; CDR3nt: TGTGCCAGCAGCTTAGGGAGCTGGGCGGGACTGGGTGAGACCCAGTACTTC
d_gene: TRBD1; v_gene: TRBV29-1; j_gene: TRBJ1-4; abundance: many; CDR3aa: CSAQPGQGRKLFF; CDR3nt: TGCAGCGCACAACCGGGACAGGGTAGAAAACTGTTTTTT
d_gene: NA; v_gene: TRBV19; j_gene: TRBJ1-5; abundance: many; CDR3aa: CASSMIGRSNIQPQHF; CDR3nt: TGTGCCAGTAGTATGATCGGCAGGTCCAATATTCAGCCCCAGCATTTT
d_gene: NA; v_gene: TRBV29-1; j_gene: TRBJ1-2; abundance: many; CDR3aa: CSVDTGSNYGYTF; CDR3nt: TGCAGCGTTGATACAGGGTCCAACTATGGCTACACCTTC
d_gene: NA; v_gene: TRBV19; j_gene: TRBJ1-4; abundance: many; CDR3aa: CASSMGGAPEKLFF; CDR3nt: TGTGCCAGTAGTATGGGGGGCGCACCCGAAAAACTGTTTTTT
d_gene: NA; v_gene: TRBV7-2; j_gene: TRBJ1-5; abundance: many; CDR3aa: CASSWSRGIYQPQHF; CDR3nt: TGTGCCAGCAGCTGGTCCAGGGGTATCTATCAGCCCCAGCATTTT
d_gene: TRBD2; v_gene: TRBV20-1; j_gene: TRBJ2-7; abundance: many; CDR3aa: CSARDTERDLYEQYF; CDR3nt: TGCAGTGCTAGAGATACCGAGCGGGATCTTTACGAGCAGTACTTC
d_gene: NA; v_gene: TRBV15; j_gene: TRBJ1-2; abundance: many; CDR3aa: CATSRLGTYGYTF; CDR3nt: TGTGCCACCAGCAGACTAGGTACCTATGGCTACACCTTC
d_gene: TRBD1; v_gene: TRBV5-5; j_gene: TRBJ2-1; abundance: many; CDR3aa: CASSVHGTESSYNEQFF; CDR3nt: TGTGCCAGCAGCGTACACGGGACAGAAAGCTCCTACAATGAGCAGTTCTTC
d_gene: NA; v_gene: TRBV7-2; j_gene: TRBJ1-1; abundance: few; CDR3aa: CASTPRSGRNTEAFF; CDR3nt: TGTGCCAGCACCCCTCGGTCAGGGAGGAACACTGAAGCTTTCTTT
d_gene: NA; v_gene: TRBV7-9; j_gene: TRBJ1-1; abundance: NA; CDR3aa: CASSFDLSEAFF; CDR3nt: TGTGCCAGCAGCTTCGACTTATCCGAAGCTTTCTTT
d_gene: TRBD2; v_gene: TRBV27; j_gene: TRBJ2-3; abundance: many; CDR3aa: CASRELAGGTDTQYF; CDR3nt: TGTGCCAGCAGGGAACTAGCGGGAGGCACAGATACGCAGTATTTT
d_gene: TRBD1; v_gene: TRBV19; j_gene: TRBJ1-5; abundance: many; CDR3aa: CASSIGGQGASNQPQHF; CDR3nt: TGTGCCAGTAGTATAGGGGGACAGGGGGCAAGCAATCAGCCCCAGCATTTT